The 25 T cell receptor beta chains in this list originate from one sample, sequenced in a study of patients and donors after allogeneic stem cell transplantation (TCRdb year 2020). To prepare the library, RT-PCR was applied. TCRdb shows the sequencer as NextSeq 550. Using fastp at Q25 and MiXCR, TCRdb reprocessed the public reads and kept productive beta chains. For every CDR3 protein sequence, its rows merge into one entry that carries the most common genes and DNA. Across this sample there are fewer than 2,000 distinct CDR3 sequences, with about 1.8% seen only once. The ten biggest clones cover about 6.1% of the sample. What was sequenced was blood, either unsorted or a sorted T cell fraction (not recorded which). These receptors were collected from a human donor who was either an allogeneic HSCT recipient or a stem cell or donor lymphocyte infusion donor (not recorded which). It is not recorded whose cells these are; they may come from a transplant donor.

By sample share, this clonotype is large (0.1 to 1%). This sequence joins TRBV30 and TRBJ2-7, with D possibly TRBD1 on 5 matching bases. V was clipped by 1 base and J by 7 bases, with 11 bases between them. Per the germline V gene, CDR1 is GTSNPN and CDR2 is SVGIG (reference sequence). This CDR3 is 12 amino acids long. CDR3 residues: CAWSEGSSEQYF. Here the CDR3 DNA reads TGTGCCTGGAGTGAGGGGTCAAGTGAGCAGTACTTC. Full variable domain (missing parts from reference TRBV30 and TRBJ2-7): SQTIHQWPATLVQPVGSPLSLECTVEGTSNPNLYWYRQAAGRGLQLLFYSVGIGQISSEVPQNLSASRPQDRQFILSSKKLLLSDSGFYLCAWSEGSSEQYFGPGTRLTVT.

This clonotype is termed medium-sized. The chain employs TRBV21-1 and TRBJ2-7; the table's D gene call, TRBD1, was not cross checked with the DNA. TRBV21-1 is marked as a pseudogene. The CDR3 sequence is 13 residues long. The CDR3 DNA follows: TGTGCCAGCAGCAAAGGGGCGGGGAACGAGCAGTACTTC. It translates to CASSKGAGNEQYF.

This clonotype was observed a few times. The V and J genes are TRBV6-2 or TRBV6-3 and TRBJ1-1, with no clear D. From germline, CDR1 is MNHEY and CDR2 SVGEGT. This CDR3 is 12 amino acids long. V was shortened by 5 bases and J by 3 bases, with 7 bases between the two germline ends. The CDR3 region has the DNA TGTGCCAGCAGTCCACCGTACACTGAAGCTTTCTTT. Translated: CASSPPYTEAFF.

This clonotype is labeled as medium-sized (0.01 to 0.1%). V usage is TRBV20-1 and J usage is TRBJ1-2; perhaps TRBD1 as D (5 bases). Germline V gene data show CDR1 as DFQATT and CDR2 as SNEGSKA (reference sequence). The CDR3 spans 15 residues. V was cut by 6 bases and J by 6 bases, with 23 bases left in between. The CDR3 nucleotides are TGCAGTGCCCCCTACCAGGGAAATATAATTGATGGCTACACCTTC. Translation: CSAPYQGNIIDGYTF.

This clonotype qualifies as medium-sized. The CDR3 sequence is CASSTGTSGGYEQYF. In DNA form, the CDR3 reads TGTGCCAGCAGTACCGGGACTAGCGGGGGTTACGAGCAGTACTTC. The gene calls are TRBV27 and TRBJ2-7; 14 nucleotides agree with TRBD2. V shed 5 bases, J shed 4 bases, and the junction held 4 bases outside the gene matches. The length of the CDR3 is 15 residues. Germline V lookup: CDR1 MNHEY, CDR2 SMNVEV (reference sequence).

Relative to its sample, this clonotype is large. The V gene is TRBV28, the J gene TRBJ2-7, with TRBD2 as a possible D gene (6 bases). V was clipped by 6 bases and J by 3 bases, with 21 bases between them. The CDR3 is 16 amino acids. From germline, CDR1 is MDHEN and CDR2 SYDVKM. The CDR3 nucleotides read TGTGCCAGCAGCTTCGGGGGACGGGGTGATAGCTACGAGCAGTACGTC. Amino acids: CASSFGGRGDSYEQYV.

This clonotype was counted only a few times. V and J are TRBV7-2 and TRBJ2-1; D assignment may be TRBD1 or TRBD2 (6 bases each). V lost 3 bases and J lost 6, with 15 bases in between. CDR1 and CDR2 (germline): SGHTA, FQGNSA. The CDR3 extends over 15 amino acids. CDR3 sequence reads: CASSLFGGESNEQFF. The CDR3 DNA is TGTGCCAGCAGCTTGTTCGGGGGCGAAAGCAATGAGCAGTTCTTC.

This clonotype was recorded a few times. The rearrangement links TRBV7-2 to TRBJ1-6, with D perhaps TRBD1 (5 bases). Trimming removed 5 bases at V and 7 bases at J, with 15 bases between. The CDR3 runs to 15 residues. Germline assignment: CDR1 SGHTA and CDR2 FQGNSA. The CDR3 DNA sequence: TGTGCCAGCAGCAACAGGCGGCAGGACAATTCACCCCTCCACTTT. Its protein product is CASSNRRQDNSPLHF.

Judged by abundance, this clonotype is medium-sized. The chain combines TRBV5-1 with TRBJ1-1, with D perhaps matching TRBD1 (5 bases). This CDR3 region has 13 residues. Germline CDR1 reads SGHRS; CDR2 reads YFSETQ. The V end was cut by 1 base, the J end by 4 bases, with 8 bases between. CDR3 in amino acids: CASSLHDSTEAFF. The DNA of the CDR3 is TGCGCCAGCAGCTTGCACGACAGCACTGAAGCTTTCTTT.

In this sample, this clonotype is medium-sized. The chain links TRBV11-3 to TRBJ2-1, with D unresolved. The CDR3 totals 13 residues. Germline-derived CDR1 and CDR2 are SGHNT and YENEEA. V gave up 1 base and J gave up 5 bases, with 6 bases separating them. The CDR3 sequence is CASSLGRNNEQFF. In DNA form, the CDR3 reads TGTGCCAGCAGCTTAGGAAGGAACAATGAGCAGTTCTTC. Full variable domain (outside the CDR3, taken from reference TRBV11-3 and TRBJ2-1): EAGVVQSPRYKIIEKKQPVAFWCNPISGHNTLYWYLQNLGQGPELLIRYENEEAVDDSQLPKDRFSAERLKGVDSTLKIQPAELGDSAVYLCASSLGRNNEQFFGPGTRLTVL.

This clonotype counts as medium-sized. The V gene is TRBV7-2, the J gene TRBJ1-1, with a possible D match to TRBD1 (6 bases). The CDR3 extends over 14 amino acids. Germline CDR1 is SGHTA and CDR2 is FQGNSA. The V and J ends lost 5 bases and 5 bases respectively, with 15 bases between them. CDR3 nucleotides: TGTGCCAGCAGCCATAGGGCAGGGGTGACTGAAGCTTTCTTT. Amino acid sequence: CASSHRAGVTEAFF.

Relative to its sample, this clonotype is medium-sized. The V call is TRBV7-2, the J call TRBJ1-1, with 8 positions matching TRBD1. This CDR3 is built from 15 residues. Germline trimming cut 5 bases from V and 1 base from J; bases unmatched to any gene: 6. Germline V gene data show CDR1 as SGHTA and CDR2 as FQGNSA. CDR3 sequence reads: CASSERTGPNTEAFF. The DNA for the CDR3 is TGTGCCAGCAGCGAACGGACAGGGCCGAACACTGAAGCTTTCTTT.

By its share, this clonotype is medium-sized (0.01 to 0.1%). The chain employs TRBV6-6 and TRBJ1-2; TRBD1 agrees at 9 bases. V was pared by 0 bases and J by 4 bases, with 3 bases of the junction left unmatched. The CDR3 spans 15 residues. Germline loops: CDR1 MNHNY, CDR2 SVGAGI (reference sequence). As DNA, the CDR3 is TGTGCCAGCAGTTACTCGACAGGGGGTGGCTATGGCTACACCTTC. It encodes CASSYSTGGGYGYTF.

Sample share makes this clonotype medium-sized (0.01 to 0.1%). This chain links TRBV11-2 with TRBJ2-5; possibly TRBD2 for D (6 bases). This CDR3 contains 16 residues. Trimming removed 5 bases from V and 4 bases from J, with 20 bases in between. From germline, CDR1 is SGHAT and CDR2 FQNNGV. CDR3 in DNA: TGTGCCAGCAGCCGTCGCGGGGTACGAGTAGGAGAGACCCAGTACTTC. Its translation: CASSRRGVRVGETQYF.

This clonotype is deemed medium-sized. The V call is TRBV5-5, the J call TRBJ2-5, with unresolved D. The CDR3 extends over 14 amino acids. The V gene lost 2 bases and the J gene lost 2 bases, with 10 bases spanning the gap. Germline V gene data show CDR1 as SGHKS and CDR2 as YYEKEE (reference sequence). This chain's CDR3 is CASSFLIEQETQYF. The CDR3 coding sequence is TGTGCCAGCAGCTTTTTGATTGAGCAAGAGACCCAGTACTTC.

By proportion, this clonotype is medium-sized. J is TRBJ2-7 and V is TRBV6-1, with D maybe TRBD1 (6 bases). This CDR3 is 14 amino acids long. Germline V CDR1 and CDR2: MNHNS, SASEGT. Deletions cut 2 bases from V and 7 bases from J, with 15 bases between. The CDR3 bases are TGTGCCAGCAGTGAATTAGGCCTGGGGGCTGAGCAGTACGTC. It is translated as CASSELGLGAEQYV.

By share, this clonotype counts as medium-sized. The rearrangement joins TRBV5-1 to TRBJ2-1, with 7 bases lining up with TRBD2. There are 17 residues in the CDR3. Trimming took 0 bases from V and 5 from J; bases not matched to a gene: 11. Per the germline V gene, CDR1 is SGHRS and CDR2 is YFSETQ. In DNA, the CDR3 is TGCGCCAGCAGCTTGGGCCCCTTGGGCGGGGGAAACAATGAGCAGTTCTTC. Its translation: CASSLGPLGGGNNEQFF. The whole variable domain, filled in from reference TRBV5-1 and TRBJ2-1, reads KAGVTQTPRYLIKTRGQQVTLSCSPISGHRSVSWYQQTPGQGLQFLFEYFSETQRNKGNFPGRFSGRQFSNSRSEMNVSTLELGDSALYLCASSLGPLGGGNNEQFFGPGTRLTVL.

By sample share, this clonotype is medium-sized. The chain carries TRBV29-1 and TRBJ1-3; D unresolved. Trimming took 7 bases from V and 0 from J, leaving 10 bases between them. Looked up from germline, CDR1 is SQVTM and CDR2 is ANQGSEA. This CDR3 is built from 13 residues. This CDR3 is CSAQSFSGNTIYF. The CDR3 DNA is TGCAGCGCCCAGTCCTTCTCTGGAAACACCATATATTTT. The full variable domain, in which reference TRBV29-1 and TRBJ1-3 provide the parts outside the CDR3, is SAVISQKPSRDICQRGTSLTIQCQVDSQVTMMFWYRQQPGQSLTLIATANQGSEATYESGFVIDKFPISRPNLTFSTLTVSNMSPEDSSIYLCSAQSFSGNTIYFGEGSWLTVV.

Relative to its sample, this clonotype is medium-sized. Here the CDR3 reads CASTLGLAGGGMDEQFF. CDR3 nucleotide sequence: TGTGCCAGCACCCTCGGACTAGCGGGGGGAGGAATGGATGAGCAGTTCTTC. The chain carries TRBV12-3 or TRBV12-4 and TRBJ2-1, with 14 bases lining up with TRBD2. With V trimmed by 7 bases and J by 8 bases, 13 bases remained unmatched. The CDR3 spans 17 residues.

This clonotype is termed medium-sized. The chain uses TRBV5-5 and TRBJ2-4; maybe TRBD1 (5 bases). CDR1 and CDR2 (germline): SGHKS, YYEKEE (reference sequence). The CDR3 sequence is 12 residues long. Trimming stripped 2 bases from V and 6 bases from J, with 6 bases between. CDR3 coding DNA: TGTGCCAGCAGCTTAGACAGAAACATTCAGTACTTC. Its protein is CASSLDRNIQYF.

The chain has TRBV30 and TRBJ2-7; 7 positions match TRBD2. Germline lookup yields CDR1 GTSNPN and CDR2 SVGIG (reference sequence). This CDR3 has 14 amino acids. V shed 3 bases, J shed 6 bases, and the junction held 11 bases outside the gene matches. In nucleotides, the CDR3 is TGTGCCTGGAGCCGGAAGGGAGGGATCGGCGAGCAGTACTTC. It is translated as CAWSRKGGIGEQYF. Variable domain in full (rest from reference TRBV30 and TRBJ2-7): SQTIHQWPATLVQPVGSPLSLECTVEGTSNPNLYWYRQAAGRGLQLLFYSVGIGQISSEVPQNLSASRPQDRQFILSSKKLLLSDSGFYLCAWSRKGGIGEQYFGPGTRLTVT.

This clonotype qualifies as medium-sized (0.01 to 0.1%). V and J are TRBV6-6 and TRBJ1-1; D gene unclear. The CDR3 runs 13 residues. The V gene's germline CDR1 is MNHNY and CDR2 SVGAGI (reference sequence). The ends were cut back, 6 bases at V and 1 base at J, with 9 bases in the middle. CDR3 nucleotide sequence: TGTGCCAGCAGCAAGCGGGGGAACACTGAAGCTTTCTTT. This codes for CASSKRGNTEAFF.

The rearrangement joins TRBV12-3 or TRBV12-4 to TRBJ2-1, with D possibly TRBD1 on 6 matching bases. V was clipped by 6 bases and J by 11 bases, with 17 bases between them. The CDR3 runs 13 residues. The CDR3 DNA follows: TGTGCCAGCAGCCCCCGGGACACCCAACAGCAGTTCTTC. Amino acid sequence: CASSPRDTQQQFF.

In its sample, this clonotype was seen a few times. The V gene is TRBV7-2, the J gene TRBJ2-2, with D tentatively TRBD2 (6 bases). There are 13 residues in the CDR3. V lost 5 bases and J lost 8, with 12 bases in between. Germline V lookup: CDR1 SGHTA, CDR2 FQGNSA. The CDR3 loop is CASSLGLRGELFF. CDR3 nucleotides: TGTGCCAGCAGCCTGGGACTGAGGGGGGAGCTGTTTTTT. Together with reference TRBV7-2 and TRBJ2-2, the CDR3 gives the full variable domain: GAGVSQSPSNKVTEKGKDVELRCDPISGHTALYWYRQSLGQGLEFLIYFQGNSAPDKSGLPSDRFSAERTGGSVSTLTIQRTQQEDSAVYLCASSLGLRGELFFGEGSRLTVL.

In its sample, this clonotype ranks as medium-sized. The chain uses TRBV7-9 and TRBJ2-1; no reliable D call. Trimming removed 5 bases from V and 10 bases from J, with 9 bases in between. The CDR3 has 11 amino acids. The germline CDR1 and CDR2 sequences are SEHNR and FQNEAQ (reference sequence). Here the CDR3 reads CASSTGPEQFF. The CDR3, as DNA: TGTGCCAGCAGCACCGGGCCAGAGCAGTTCTTC.